The 17 T cell receptor beta chains presented below share a single source sample, sequenced in a study of technical replicates of blood from several donors. Here immunoSEQ multiplex PCR was the method, and the copy in TCRdb shows in-frame clones only, minus some. This sample has 75,000 to 95,000 clones, with around nine tenths found just once. Sequencing was carried out using T cells isolated from PBMCs. These receptors all come from a human donor in good health.

This clone has only one observation. The CDR3 reads CASSVQGILTANYGYTF. The CDR3 coding sequence is TGTGCCAGCAGCGTACAGGGGATATTAACAGCTAACTATGGCTACACCTTC. The gene calls are TRBV9 and TRBJ1-2, with TRBD1 as a possible D gene (6 bases). The CDR3 has 17 residues. Germline V lookup: CDR1 SGDLS, CDR2 YYNGEE. The V gene lost 1 base and the J gene lost 0 bases, with 16 bases spanning the gap.

The rearrangement joins TRBV9 to TRBJ1-3, with unresolved D. Trimming stripped 0 bases from V and 4 bases from J, with 8 bases between. The CDR3 spans 14 residues. The V gene's germline CDR1 is SGDLS and CDR2 YYNGEE. DNA for the CDR3: TGTGCCAGCAGCGTAGCCACAGCCGGAAACACCATATATTTT. It translates to CASSVATAGNTIYF.

V and J are TRBV10-3 and TRBJ2-3; 9 nucleotides align to TRBD1. The ends lost 3 bases at V and 3 bases at J; junction bases unmatched: 7. This CDR3 has 16 residues. Germline CDR1 and CDR2: ENHRY and SYGVKD. CDR3 in amino acids: CAISDTRDRETDTQYF. CDR3 nucleotide sequence: TGTGCCATCAGTGATACCCGGGACAGGGAGACAGATACGCAGTATTTT.

V usage is TRBV6-5 and J usage is TRBJ1-2; the D gene is possibly TRBD1 (6 bases). The V end was cut by 2 bases, the J end by 3 bases, with 13 bases between. The CDR3 is 15 residues long. The V gene's germline CDR1 is MNHEY and CDR2 SVGAGI. The CDR3 loop is CASSYREGGDYGYTF. CDR3 sequence (DNA): TGTGCCAGCAGTTACCGGGAAGGGGGAGACTATGGCTACACCTTC.

The V gene is TRBV28, the J gene TRBJ1-2; TRBD1 is a possible D gene (6 bases). The germline gives CDR1 MDHEN, CDR2 SYDVKM. This CDR3 spans 13 amino acids. Between the trimmed V and J ends, which lost 6 bases and 3 bases, there was a span of 11 bases. This chain's CDR3 is CASSLDRYYGYTF. CDR3 coding DNA: TGTGCCAGCAGCCTGGACAGATACTATGGCTACACCTTC.

V gene TRBV18 combines with J gene TRBJ2-1, with 16 bases fitting TRBD2. V lost 3 bases, J lost 7 bases, and 6 bases stayed unmatched. The CDR3 extends over 17 amino acids. Germline V gives CDR1 KGHSH, CDR2 LQKENI. The DNA of the CDR3 is TGTGCCAGCTCACCCGGGACTAGCGGGAGGGCGGGTAATGAGCAGTTCTTC. This codes for CASSPGTSGRAGNEQFF.

The genes are TRBV9 and TRBJ1-2, with TRBD1 as a possible D gene (6 bases). This CDR3 spans 14 amino acids. The V end lost 3 bases, the J end lost 0 bases, and 9 bases lay between the germline ends. Germline lookup yields CDR1 SGDLS and CDR2 YYNGEE. CDR3 sequence: CASSGGGSNYGYTF. The CDR3 nucleotides are TGTGCCAGCAGCGGGGGGGGCTCTAACTATGGCTACACCTTC. Full variable domain (remainder filled in from reference TRBV9 and TRBJ1-2): DSGVTQTPKHLITATGQRVTLRCSPRSGDLSVYWYQQSLDQGLQFLIQYYNGEERAKGNILERFSAQQFPDLHSELNLSSLELGDSALYFCASSGGGSNYGYTFGSGTRLTVV.

This clone was detected once. The chain links TRBV18 to TRBJ1-2; no reliable D call. The CDR3 has 11 residues. Germline V gives CDR1 KGHSH, CDR2 LQKENI. With 3 bases removed from V and 8 bases from J, the gap between germline ends came to 7 bases. This CDR3 is CASSPGGGYTF. DNA for the CDR3: TGTGCCAGCTCACCTGGAGGGGGCTACACCTTC.

The V gene is TRBV5-6, the J gene TRBJ2-4; D is perhaps TRBD2 (5 bases). The CDR3 length is 14 residues. Germline CDR1 SGHDT, CDR2 YYEEEE. Between the trimmed V and J ends, which lost 3 bases and 8 bases, there was a span of 15 bases. The CDR3 is CASSYRAASDIQYF. For the CDR3, the DNA is TGTGCCAGCAGCTATAGAGCGGCCTCGGACATTCAGTACTTC.

J is TRBJ2-5 and V is TRBV29-1; TRBD1 is a possible D gene (5 bases). The CDR3 loop spans 15 amino acids. CDR1 and CDR2 (germline): SQVTM, ANQGSEA. Trimming took 5 bases from V and 4 from J, leaving 20 bases between them. DNA of the CDR3: TGCAGCGTTTATGTCAGGGATCCTCCAAGAGAGACCCAGTACTTC. Its protein is CSVYVRDPPRETQYF. Full variable domain (remainder filled in from reference TRBV29-1 and TRBJ2-5): SAVISQKPSRDICQRGTSLTIQCQVDSQVTMMFWYRQQPGQSLTLIATANQGSEATYESGFVIDKFPISRPNLTFSTLTVSNMSPEDSSIYLCSVYVRDPPRETQYFGPGTRLLVL.

V is TRBV5-1 and J is TRBJ2-7; possibly TRBD2 for D (6 bases). The V end was cut by 4 bases, the J end by 6 bases, with 23 bases between. CDR1 SGHRS and CDR2 YFSETQ come from the germline V gene. The CDR3 spans 16 residues. CDR3 nucleotides: TGCGCCAGCAGCCAAGGGTCGGGAGAAACCCAGGGCGAGCAGTACTTC. Its protein is CASSQGSGETQGEQYF.

This clone was observed a handful of times. The gene calls are TRBV19 and TRBJ2-4; a weak D match, TRBD1 (5 bases). This CDR3 has 12 residues. The V gene's germline CDR1 is LNHDA and CDR2 SQIVND (reference sequence). V was pared by 10 bases and J by 1 base, with 8 bases between. The CDR3 here is CATAGAKNIQYF. CDR3 nucleotides: TGTGCCACCGCAGGGGCCAAAAACATTCAGTACTTC.

This clone has just one count. The CDR3 loop reads CASSSRQGKEKLFF. The CDR3 DNA reads as TGTGCCAGCAGCTCAAGACAGGGCAAAGAAAAACTGTTTTTT. The chain joins TRBV6-5 to TRBJ1-4; 7 positions agree with TRBD1. The V segment lost 6 bases and the J segment 8 bases; nucleotides outside the gene matches: 9. The CDR3 extends over 14 amino acids. Germline V gene data show CDR1 as MNHEY and CDR2 as SVGAGI.

This clone occurred a few times. This chain's CDR3 is CSVGAGQFF. CDR3 sequence (DNA): TGCAGCGTTGGGGCGGGGCAGTTCTTC. This chain links TRBV29-1 with TRBJ2-1, with a possible D match to TRBD2 (5 bases). Germline assignment: CDR1 SQVTM and CDR2 ANQGSEA. Between the trimmed V and J ends, which lost 4 bases and 12 bases, there was a span of 7 bases. The CDR3 sequence is 9 residues long.

The chain combines TRBV11-3 with TRBJ2-5; 13 nucleotides line up with TRBD2. The V gene's germline CDR1 is SGHNT and CDR2 YENEEA. V lost 5 bases to trimming and J lost 3 bases; unmatched junction nucleotides: 9. The CDR3 runs 17 residues. The chain's CDR3 is CASSPRLAGGIEETQYF. In DNA form, the CDR3 reads TGTGCCAGCAGCCCCCGACTAGCGGGGGGAATAGAAGAGACCCAGTACTTC.

J is TRBJ2-3 and V is TRBV28; TRBD2 matches 9 bases. The germline V gene has CDR1 MDHEN and CDR2 SYDVKM. CDR3 length: 18 residues. V gave up 5 bases and J gave up 8 bases; unmatched junction bases: 20. In DNA form, the CDR3 reads TGTGCCAGCAGTCTACCCTCCCAAGCGGGAGGTTGGGTGGGTACGCAGTATTTT. Encoded protein: CASSLPSQAGGWVGTQYF.

The J gene is TRBJ1-2, the V gene TRBV18, with 8 positions matching TRBD1. V lost 4 bases and J lost 3; bases outside the gene matches: 4. This CDR3 has 14 amino acids. CDR1 and CDR2 from the germline V gene are KGHSH and LQKENI. In DNA form, the CDR3 reads TGTGCCAGCTCACTCGGACAGGGTGACTATGGCTACACCTTC. Encoded protein: CASSLGQGDYGYTF.